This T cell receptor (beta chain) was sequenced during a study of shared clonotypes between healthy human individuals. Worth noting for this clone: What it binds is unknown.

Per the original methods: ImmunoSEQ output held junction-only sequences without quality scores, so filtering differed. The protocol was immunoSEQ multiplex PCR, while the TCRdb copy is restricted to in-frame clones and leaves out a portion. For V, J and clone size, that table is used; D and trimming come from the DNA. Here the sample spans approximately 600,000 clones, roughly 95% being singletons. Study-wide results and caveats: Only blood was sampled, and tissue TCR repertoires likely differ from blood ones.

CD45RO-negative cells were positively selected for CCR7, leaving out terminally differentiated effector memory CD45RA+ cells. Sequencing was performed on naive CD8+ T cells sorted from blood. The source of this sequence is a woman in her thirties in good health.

The CDR3 DNA is TGTGCCAGCCAGGACATCAGCTCCTACGAGCAGTACTTC. This sequence encodes CASQDISSYEQYF. V is TRBV27 and J is TRBJ2-7; TRBD1 is a possible D gene (5 bases). Germline CDR1 is MNHEY and CDR2 is SMNVEV (reference sequence). Between the trimmed V and J ends, which lost 8 bases and 0 bases, there was a span of 11 bases. The CDR3 is 13 amino acids.